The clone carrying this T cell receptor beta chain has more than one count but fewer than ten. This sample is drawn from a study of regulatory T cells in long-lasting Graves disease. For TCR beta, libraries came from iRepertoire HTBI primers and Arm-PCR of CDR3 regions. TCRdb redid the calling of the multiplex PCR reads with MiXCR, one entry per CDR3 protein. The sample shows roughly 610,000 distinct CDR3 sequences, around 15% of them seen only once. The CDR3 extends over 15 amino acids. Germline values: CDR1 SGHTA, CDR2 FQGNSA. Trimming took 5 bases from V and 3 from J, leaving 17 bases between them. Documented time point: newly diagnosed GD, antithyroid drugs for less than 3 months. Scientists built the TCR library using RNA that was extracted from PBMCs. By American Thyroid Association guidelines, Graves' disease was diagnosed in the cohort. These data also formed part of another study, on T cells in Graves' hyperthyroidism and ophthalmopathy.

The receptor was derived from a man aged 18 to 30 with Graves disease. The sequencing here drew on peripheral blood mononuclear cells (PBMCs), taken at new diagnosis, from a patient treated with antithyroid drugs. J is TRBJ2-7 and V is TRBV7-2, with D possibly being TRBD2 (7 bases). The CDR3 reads CASSRGGVPHYEQYF. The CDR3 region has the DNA TGTGCCAGCAGCCGCGGGGGCGTCCCCCACTACGAGCAGTACTTC.